These 8 T cell receptor beta chains were all obtained from the same sample, sequenced in a study of blood T cell repertoires in COVID-19. Using immunoSEQ multiplex PCR, the repertoire was profiled, and TCRdb retains in-frame clones only, with some absent. Here the sample spans some 240,000 clones, around 86% being singletons. The source material was peripheral blood. The receptors originated from a woman between 65 and 79 years old with COVID-19, enrolled during active disease.

The CDR3 nucleotides read TGTGCCAGCAGCCGGCGGGGAGATACGCAGTATTTT. Amino acids: CASSRRGDTQYF. The genes are TRBV7-9 and TRBJ2-3; TRBD2 is a possible D gene (6 bases). Trimming left V 5 bases short and J 5 bases short, with 8 bases between. This CDR3 is built from 12 residues. CDR1 is SEHNR and CDR2 is FQNEAQ in the germline V gene (reference sequence).

V gene TRBV7-2 combines with J gene TRBJ1-3, with D uncertain. V shed 5 bases and J shed 4 bases, with 18 bases lying between them. The CDR3 runs 16 residues. Germline CDR1 and CDR2: SGHTA and FQGNSA. In DNA form, the CDR3 reads TGTGCCAGCAGCCCGTCGCGGTCCCGATCGGGAAACACCATATATTTT. Its protein product is CASSPSRSRSGNTIYF.

The chain has TRBV27 and TRBJ2-1; D perhaps matches TRBD2 (5 bases). Trimming removed 5 bases at V and 4 bases at J, with 18 bases between. This CDR3 spans 16 amino acids. Germline V gene sequence: CDR1 MNHEY, CDR2 SMNVEV (reference sequence). The CDR3 DNA reads TGTGCCAGCAGTGGGGAGCGACGCCTTGCTTACAATGAGCAGTTCTTC. Its protein product is CASSGERRLAYNEQFF.

This chain connects TRBV7-2 to TRBJ1-4; TRBD1 agrees at 10 bases. Looked up from germline, CDR1 is SGHTA and CDR2 is FQGNSA. V was pared by 5 bases and J by 11 bases, with 11 bases of the junction left unmatched. The CDR3 is 15 amino acids. CDR3 protein: CASSTGTGASLKLFF. The CDR3 DNA is TGTGCCAGCAGCACCGGGACAGGGGCTTCCCTGAAACTGTTTTTT.

This clone was observed at least ten times. This chain uses TRBV28 with TRBJ2-6; D not certain. Looked up from germline, CDR1 is MDHEN and CDR2 is SYDVKM. The CDR3 contains 15 residues. The V gene lost 3 bases and the J gene lost 2 bases, with 8 bases spanning the gap. CDR3 residues: CASSLGVTGANVLTF. The CDR3 coding sequence is TGTGCCAGCAGTTTGGGCGTGACTGGGGCCAACGTCCTGACTTTC.

The rearrangement joins TRBV3-1 (or the pseudogene TRBV3-2) to TRBJ2-6, with 8 positions matching TRBD2. The CDR3 runs to 16 residues. Per the germline V gene, CDR1 is LGHDT and CDR2 is YNNKEL (reference sequence). V was clipped by 4 bases and J by 10 bases; unmatched bases: 12. CDR3 DNA sequence: TGTGCCAGCAGCCGAGTAGGGCGGGGGGATCATAACGTCCTGACTTTC. As protein: CASSRVGRGDHNVLTF.

The chain is built from TRBV2 and TRBJ1-1; weak D call: TRBD1 (5 bases). The CDR3 is 14 residues long. V lost 8 bases and J 0 bases, leaving 13 bases between the germline ends. Germline loops: CDR1 SNHLY, CDR2 FYNNEI. This CDR3 is CASRGSFMNTEAFF. The CDR3 nucleotides are TGTGCCAGCCGGGGGTCCTTCATGAACACTGAAGCTTTCTTT.

This clone has only a few counts. The chain carries TRBV6-5 and TRBJ2-3, with D tentatively TRBD2 (6 bases). The CDR3 spans 14 residues. Trimming removed 4 bases from V and 11 bases from J, with 19 bases in between. The germline V gene has CDR1 MNHEY and CDR2 SVGAGI. CDR3 in DNA: TGTGCCAGCAGTTCGAGATTAGAGGTGGGAGGGCAGTATTTT. Translation gives CASSSRLEVGGQYF.